The subject of this entry is one T cell receptor (beta chain). V lost 4 bases and J 7 bases, leaving 21 bases between the germline ends. The germline CDR1 and CDR2 sequences are SGDLS and YYNGEE. The CDR3 is made up of 17 amino acids. These data belong to a study of blood T cell repertoires in COVID-19. Study as a whole: The United States, Italy and Spain supplied acute and convalescent COVID-19 samples.

This table comes from immunoSEQ multiplex PCR, and its TCRdb copy is limited to in-frame clones, with some not included. The sample has about 170,000 clones, roughly 93% seen once. V gene TRBV9 combines with J gene TRBJ1-6; D call uncertain. Sequenced sample: peripheral blood. This TCR derives from a young man with COVID-19, enrolled during active disease. The CDR3 coding sequence is TGTGCCAGCAGCCTCGCTGCCGGGAGCTCGGGCAATTCACCCCTCCACTTT. This codes for CASSLAAGSSGNSPLHF.